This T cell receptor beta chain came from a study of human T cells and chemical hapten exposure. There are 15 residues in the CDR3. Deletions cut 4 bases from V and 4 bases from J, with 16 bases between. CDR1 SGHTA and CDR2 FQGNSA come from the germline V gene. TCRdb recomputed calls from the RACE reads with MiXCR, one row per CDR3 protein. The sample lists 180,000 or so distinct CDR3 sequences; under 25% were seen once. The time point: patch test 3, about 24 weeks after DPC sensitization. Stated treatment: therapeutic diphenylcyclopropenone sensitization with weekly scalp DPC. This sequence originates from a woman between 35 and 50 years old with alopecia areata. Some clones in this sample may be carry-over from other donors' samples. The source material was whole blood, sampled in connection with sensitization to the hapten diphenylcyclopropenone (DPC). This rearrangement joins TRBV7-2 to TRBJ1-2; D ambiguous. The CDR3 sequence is CASSSGVGAGYGYTF. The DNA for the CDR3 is TGTGCCAGCAGCTCCGGGGTGGGCGCGGGCTATGGCTACACCTTC.